Described below is a single TCR beta chain sequence and its context. Its antigen is still unknown. The junction differs from germline at one of its ends, possibly a read error. The data are from a study of tumor and adjacent non-tumor tissue in lung cancer (dated by TCRdb to 2017 to 2018). Study-level background: The cohort included roughly 11 adenocarcinoma, 2 squamous cell carcinoma and 1 small cell lung cancer patients. Ages among the approximately 15 patients ranged from about 31 to 80 years, there were about ten men and 5 women, and disease was at TNM stage I to III. TCRbeta CDR3 sequencing was performed on about 29 paired specimens, with one tumor sample and one normal lung sample collected per patient. A total of some 130,000,000 productive TCRbeta reads were generated by sequencing, corresponding to an average of roughly 4 million reads per sample. Bulk TCRbeta repertoires were compared between lung tumor tissue and matched distant non-tumor lung tissue obtained from fewer than 16 lung cancer patients. Paper-wide results and their limitations: With only around 16 patients in the cohort, the authors noted that larger samples and more detailed clinical data are needed. The methods do not name the sequencing platform or mention unique molecular identifiers. Younger patients had significantly higher TCR diversity, and higher tumor TCR diversity was associated with shorter overall and disease-free survival. Tumor tissue showed significantly greater TCR diversity (inverse Simpson) than normal lung tissue (431.37 vs 166.20, P = 0.0075, Mann-Whitney U test). In normal lung, the top 100 clones accounted for a significantly larger cumulative share of the repertoire than in tumor tissue. Peripheral blood was not sequenced, so blood TCRbeta repertoires were not examined in the lung cancer patients of the study.

Receptors were amplified or captured by multiplex PCR. The sample was run on an Illumina HiSeq 2500. TCRbeta libraries were built by three rounds of nested PCR using primers (Table S4), following protocols modified from ARM-PCR. PCR products of 200-500 bp were gel-excised and purified with the QIAquick gel extraction kit before sequencing. On the authors' methods: Trimmomatic was used to clean the reads, FLASH merged the cleaned reads into complete CDR3 sequences, and MiTCR assigned the sequences to V(D)J germline segments. VDJtools was used to compute clonal diversity as the inverse Simpson's index. In-frame sequences lacking a premature stop codon were counted as productive reads. TCRdb passed the public sequencing reads through fastp at Q25 and MiXCR, retaining productive beta sequences. Rows matching on CDR3 protein sequence are summarized as one entry with the most common DNA and genes. TCRdb's processing, not the study's, gives the V and J calls here. This sample has about 66,000 distinct CDR3 sequences in its table, and about 80% of those were observed once. The top ten clonotypes cover about 28% of the sample.

The CDR3 holds 15 amino acids from the cysteine to the phenylalanine. Of all the DNA, just the CDR3 is kept, 45 bases in frame from base 1. The germline V gene sets CDR1 to MNHEY and CDR2 to SVGAGI. RNA was extracted from bulk unsorted tissue and checked for quality with a NanoDrop ND-1000 and an Agilent 2100. Newly diagnosed lung cancer patients without prior chemotherapy who had been admitted for thoracic surgery in China between August and November 2014 were enrolled as donors. Patients with previous radiotherapy or chemotherapy, or with another concurrent cancer, were excluded from the study. Surgical tissue pieces of 1-2 cm3 were preserved in RNAlater solution and stored at -80 °C until use.

This sequence uses TRBV6-5 and TRBJ1-1; TRBD1 is perhaps the D gene, given 5 matching bases. The material sequenced was lung tumor tissue. The receptor's source is a man in his fifties or sixties with non-small cell lung cancer. The DNA sequence reads TGTGCCAGCAGCTACTCCCGCAGGGATGGGGCGGAAGCTTTCTTT. Its translation is CASSYSRRDGAEAFF.